Below, 9 T cell receptor beta chains from the same sample are listed, as sequenced in a study of blood T cell repertoires in COVID-19 (dated by TCRdb to about 2020). The protocol used for the library was the immunoSEQ multiplex PCR assay. TCRdb obtained this table from immuneACCESS and retained in-frame rearrangements with V and J assigned. These tables miss some clones; where compared with another copy, unresolved V genes account for less than half of the shortfall, and the remainder is unexplained. The sample profile shows approximately 70,000 clones; approximately 90% of them were found once. The top ten constitute roughly 6.3% of the sample. The sample was peripheral blood. Every receptor here comes from a woman aged 80 or over with active COVID-19.

The rearrangement uses TRBV5-4 and TRBJ2-5; possible D gene TRBD1, 6 bases. V was shortened by 1 base and J by 3 bases, with 7 bases between the two germline ends. CDR1 and CDR2 from the germline V gene are SGHNT and YYREEE (reference sequence). The CDR3 consists of 13 residues. The CDR3, as DNA: TGTGCCAGCAGCTTGTCAGGGGAAGAGACCCAGTACTTC. This encodes CASSLSGEETQYF. Looking up the rest from reference TRBV5-4 and TRBJ2-5 gives the full variable domain: ETGVTQSPTHLIKTRGQQVTLRCSSQSGHNTVSWYQQALGQGPQFIFQYYREEENGRGNFPPRFSGLQFPNYSSELNVNALELDDSALYLCASSLSGEETQYFGPGTRLLVL.

The chain employs TRBV19 and TRBJ1-4, with a possible D match to TRBD1 (5 bases). Trimming left V 6 bases short and J 5 bases short, with 19 bases between. The CDR3 has 16 amino acids. CDR1 and CDR2 from the germline V gene are LNHDA and SQIVND (reference sequence). This chain's CDR3 is CASSESPGPLNEKLFF. For the CDR3, the DNA is TGTGCCAGTAGCGAGTCTCCAGGGCCTTTGAATGAAAAACTGTTTTTT.

This chain connects TRBV5-4 to TRBJ2-7; the D gene is possibly TRBD2 (6 bases). This CDR3 is 13 amino acids long. Looked up from germline, CDR1 is SGHNT and CDR2 is YYREEE (reference sequence). V was trimmed by 8 bases and J by 2 bases, leaving 14 bases between them. CDR3 sequence: CASRPGGAYEQYF. The CDR3, as DNA: TGTGCCAGTAGACCCGGGGGAGCCTACGAGCAGTACTTC.

The gene calls are TRBV21-1 and TRBJ2-1; TRBD2 is taken as the D call from the table, unchecked against the DNA. TRBV21-1 is flagged as a pseudogene. The CDR3 sequence is 19 residues long. CDR3 in DNA: TGTGCCAGCAGCAAAGTGGCAATGCGCCGGGGTGGCTCCTACAATGAGCAGTTCTTC. This sequence encodes CASSKVAMRRGGSYNEQFF.

V is TRBV28 and J is TRBJ1-5, with D perhaps TRBD1 (5 bases). V lost 5 bases and J lost 4, with 15 bases in between. The CDR3 length is 15 residues. CDR1 MDHEN and CDR2 SYDVKM come from the germline V gene. In DNA, the CDR3 is TGTGCCAGCAGTGGGGGGGGGATGTCAAATCAGCCCCAGCATTTT. Its translation is CASSGGGMSNQPQHF.

The chain joins TRBV4-1 to TRBJ2-7, with unresolved D. V was trimmed by 0 bases and J by 5 bases, leaving 8 bases between them. Per germline, CDR1 MGHRA and CDR2 YSYEKL. This CDR3 spans 13 amino acids. CDR3 DNA sequence: TGCGCCAGCAGCCAAGATCATCGAGACGAGCAGTACTTC. Translating it yields CASSQDHRDEQYF.

V is TRBV19 and J is TRBJ2-7; weak D call: TRBD2 (8 bases). The V and J ends lost 0 bases and 2 bases respectively, with 14 bases between them. Looked up from germline, CDR1 is LNHDA and CDR2 is SQIVND (reference sequence). This CDR3 is built from 16 residues. The CDR3 DNA reads as TGTGCCAGTAGTATAGACGGGGGGGACAGCCCCTACGAGCAGTACTTC. Its protein product is CASSIDGGDSPYEQYF.

This clone has only a few counts. The chain is built from TRBV28 and TRBJ1-2; the match to TRBD1 covers 9 bases. The CDR3 totals 13 residues. The germline CDR1 and CDR2 sequences are MDHEN and SYDVKM. J was trimmed by 8 bases and V by 6 bases; bases with no gene match: 7. The CDR3 here is CASSKQGALGYTF. Here the CDR3 DNA reads TGTGCCAGCAGCAAACAGGGGGCGTTGGGCTACACCTTC.

The rearrangement uses TRBV7-9 and TRBJ2-2; D gene ambiguous. Germline V gene lookup returns CDR1 SEHNR and CDR2 FQNEAQ (reference sequence). Deletions cut 5 bases from V and 6 bases from J, with 19 bases between. The CDR3 spans 16 residues. The CDR3 nucleotides are TGTGCCAGCAGCCCGTACTATTCTCTCAGTTCCGGGGAGCTGTTTTTT. Translating gives CASSPYYSLSSGELFF.